The 18 T cell receptor beta chains below were found in one sample sequenced in a study of T cell responses to AZD1222 COVID-19 vaccine. Sequenced by immunoSEQ multiplex PCR; TCRdb stores in-frame clones only, minus some. The sample consists of more than 95,000 clones, 89% of them appearing once. The source material was peripheral blood, sampled on day 0 of AZD1222 vaccination. The receptors shown here come from an adult in good health.

This clone was seen only once. The gene calls are TRBV5-1 and TRBJ2-3; D not certain. V dropped 4 bases and J dropped 8 bases, with 20 bases sitting between them. This CDR3 comprises 15 residues. CDR1 is SGHRS and CDR2 is YFSETQ in the germline V gene. CDR3 in amino acids: CASSLQPLAEGTQYF. CDR3 sequence (DNA): TGCGCCAGCAGCCTACAACCCTTAGCAGAAGGTACGCAGTATTTT.

This chain joins TRBV5-1 and TRBJ2-6; no definite D call. The V and J ends lost 3 bases and 2 bases respectively, with 9 bases between them. This CDR3 spans 15 amino acids. Germline V lookup: CDR1 SGHRS, CDR2 YFSETQ. This chain's CDR3 is CASSYFSPGANVLTF. DNA of the CDR3: TGCGCCAGCAGCTACTTTTCGCCTGGGGCCAACGTCCTGACTTTC.

The chain has TRBV5-1 and TRBJ1-1; no clear D gene. The CDR3 has 13 amino acids. The V gene lost 4 bases and the J gene lost 0 bases, with 7 bases spanning the gap. Germline CDR1 reads SGHRS; CDR2 reads YFSETQ. The CDR3 DNA is TGCGCCAGCAGCCTCGTTCTGAACACTGAAGCTTTCTTT. Its translation is CASSLVLNTEAFF.

The V call is TRBV28, the J call TRBJ1-1, with D possibly TRBD1 on 5 matching bases. V was cut by 6 bases and J by 6 bases, with 17 bases left in between. This CDR3 is built from 14 residues. In germline, CDR1 is MDHEN, CDR2 SYDVKM. DNA of the CDR3: TGTGCCAGCAGAGCTGCCGGGGGACCGCCTGAAGCTTTCTTT. Protein product: CASRAAGGPPEAFF.

The genes are TRBV2 and TRBJ1-1; D is possibly TRBD1 (5 bases). Trimming removed 7 bases at V and 1 base at J, with 13 bases between. This CDR3 is 14 amino acids long. Germline loops: CDR1 SNHLY, CDR2 FYNNEI. CDR3: CASNPGLSNTEAFF. The CDR3 DNA is TGTGCCAGCAACCCGGGACTTTCGAACACTGAAGCTTTCTTT.

The rearrangement links TRBV15 to TRBJ2-7; D is ambiguous. V lost 1 base and J lost 2, with 12 bases in between. CDR3 length equals 15 residues. Per germline, CDR1 LNHNV and CDR2 YYDKDF (reference sequence). CDR3 DNA sequence: TGTGCCACCAGCAGAGGAAATAGTTTGACCTACGAGCAGTACTTC. This encodes CATSRGNSLTYEQYF.

This clone appeared once. The V and J genes are TRBV28 and TRBJ1-2; no firm D call. Germline CDR1 MDHEN, CDR2 SYDVKM. The CDR3 has 13 amino acids. Trimming took off 6 bases at V and 8 bases at J, with 16 bases between the two ends. DNA of the CDR3: TGTGCCAGCAGCCTAACCCCCGTGGGGGGCTACACCTTC. It encodes CASSLTPVGGYTF.

In this sample, this clone turned up a few times. The chain combines TRBV7-2 with TRBJ1-2; perhaps TRBD1 as D (6 bases). The CDR3 spans 12 residues. V gave up 5 bases and J gave up 7 bases, with 11 bases separating them. The germline CDR1 and CDR2 sequences are SGHTA and FQGNSA. The CDR3 sequence is CASSEQGRGYTF. CDR3 coding DNA: TGTGCCAGCAGCGAACAGGGCCGTGGCTACACCTTC.

This chain uses TRBV5-1 with TRBJ1-1; a weak D match, TRBD1 (5 bases). The V gene's germline CDR1 is SGHRS and CDR2 YFSETQ. Trimming removed 3 bases from V and 1 base from J, with 10 bases in between. The CDR3 is 14 amino acids. Here the CDR3 DNA reads TGCGCCAGCAGCTCCGGGACTGAGAACACTGAAGCTTTCTTT. Translation: CASSSGTENTEAFF.

The chain joins TRBV6-5 to TRBJ1-1, with D maybe TRBD1 (6 bases). The germline V gene encodes CDR1 MNHEY and CDR2 SVGAGI. V was pared by 8 bases and J by 6 bases, with 10 bases between. CDR3 size: 11 residues. The CDR3 nucleotides read TGTGCCAGCCAGGGGTACGCTGAAGCTTTCTTT. It specifies CASQGYAEAFF.

The rearrangement joins TRBV12-3 or TRBV12-4 to TRBJ2-1; no reliable D call. CDR3 length equals 11 residues. Trimming cost V 7 bases and J 8 bases, with 9 bases left between them. The CDR3 is CASNTRDEQFF. As DNA, the CDR3 is TGTGCCAGCAACACCCGGGATGAGCAGTTCTTC.

This sequence joins TRBV18 and TRBJ2-7; 9 nucleotides line up with TRBD1. The trim removed 1 base at V and 5 bases at J, leaving 6 bases unmatched. CDR3 length: 15 amino acids. CDR1 is KGHSH, CDR2 LQKENI, per germline. The CDR3: CASSPQGQGGNEQYF. The CDR3 nucleotides are TGTGCCAGCTCACCACAGGGACAGGGAGGTAACGAGCAGTACTTC.

The DNA of the CDR3 is TGTGCCAGCGCCTTTTTGGGGCGCGAGCAGTACTTC. Protein: CASAFLGREQYF. The chain employs TRBV12-3 or TRBV12-4 and TRBJ2-7; possible D gene TRBD1, 5 bases. The V and J ends lost 8 bases and 6 bases respectively, with 14 bases between them. CDR3 length: 12 amino acids.

The chain links TRBV30 to TRBJ2-1; 10 bases fit TRBD1. From germline, CDR1 is GTSNPN and CDR2 SVGIG (reference sequence). The trim removed 5 bases at V and 9 bases at J, leaving 7 bases unmatched. The CDR3 spans 13 residues. Here the CDR3 DNA reads TGTGCCTGGGACAGACAGGGGGCTAGTGAGCAGTTCTTC. The encoded protein is CAWDRQGASEQFF.

The chain combines TRBV7-2 with TRBJ2-2, with D possibly TRBD1 on 5 matching bases. The CDR3 extends over 14 amino acids. Germline V gene data show CDR1 as SGHTA and CDR2 as FQGNSA. The V end was cut by 5 bases, the J end by 7 bases, with 14 bases between. CDR3 nucleotides: TGTGCCAGCAGCCCGCAGGGTTTGTACGGGGAGCTGTTTTTT. Translated, it gives CASSPQGLYGELFF.

This chain links TRBV18 with TRBJ1-4, with D perhaps TRBD1 (5 bases). The CDR3 has 16 amino acids. V lost 3 bases and J lost 5, with 16 bases in between. CDR1 is KGHSH and CDR2 is LQKENI in the germline V gene. CDR3 region: CASSPPGLGGNEKLFF. CDR3 coding DNA: TGTGCCAGCTCACCCCCCGGACTGGGGGGGAATGAAAAACTGTTTTTT.

CDR3 bases: TGTGCCACCCAGCCTGTGGGGGGTGAAAAACTGTTTTTT. This sequence encodes CATQPVGGEKLFF. The rearrangement uses TRBV7-2 and TRBJ1-4; a possible D gene is TRBD1 (5 bases). Germline loops: CDR1 SGHTA, CDR2 FQGNSA. This CDR3 comprises 13 residues. V lost 10 bases and J 7 bases, leaving 16 bases between the germline ends. Looking up the rest from reference TRBV7-2 and TRBJ1-4 gives the full variable domain: GAGVSQSPSNKVTEKGKDVELRCDPISGHTALYWYRQSLGQGLEFLIYFQGNSAPDKSGLPSDRFSAERTGGSVSTLTIQRTQQEDSAVYLCATQPVGGEKLFFGSGTQLSVL.

The rearrangement joins TRBV6-5 to TRBJ1-6, with TRBD1 identical over 9 bases. The CDR3 sequence is 15 residues long. The V segment lost 6 bases and the J segment 8 bases; nucleotides outside the gene matches: 8. Germline-derived CDR1 and CDR2 are MNHEY and SVGAGI. The chain's CDR3 is CASRRPGQGYSPLHF. CDR3 DNA sequence: TGTGCCAGCAGGAGACCGGGACAGGGTTATTCACCCCTCCACTTT.